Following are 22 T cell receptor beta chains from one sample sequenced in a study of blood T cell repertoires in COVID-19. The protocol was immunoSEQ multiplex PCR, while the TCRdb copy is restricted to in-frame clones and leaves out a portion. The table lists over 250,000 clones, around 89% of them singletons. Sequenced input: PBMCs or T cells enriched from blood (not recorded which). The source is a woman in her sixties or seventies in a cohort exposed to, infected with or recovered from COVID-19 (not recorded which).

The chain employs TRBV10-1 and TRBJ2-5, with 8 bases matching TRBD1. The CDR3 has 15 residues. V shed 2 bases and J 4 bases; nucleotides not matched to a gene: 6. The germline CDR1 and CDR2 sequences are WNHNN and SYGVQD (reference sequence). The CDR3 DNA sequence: TGCGCCAGCAGTGAGGGACAGGGAGGACGAGAGACCCAGTACTTC. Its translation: CASSEGQGGRETQYF.

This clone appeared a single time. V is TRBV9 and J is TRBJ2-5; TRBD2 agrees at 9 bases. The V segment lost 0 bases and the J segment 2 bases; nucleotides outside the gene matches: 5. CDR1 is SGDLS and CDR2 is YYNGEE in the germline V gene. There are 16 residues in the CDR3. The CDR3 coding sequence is TGTGCCAGCAGCGTAGGGGCCCTAGCGGGACAAGAGACCCAGTACTTC. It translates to CASSVGALAGQETQYF.

The CDR3 is CASSISTVSYNEQFF. For the CDR3, the DNA is TGTGCCAGTAGTATTAGCACCGTCTCCTACAATGAGCAGTTCTTC. The chain uses TRBV19 and TRBJ2-1; D call uncertain. The CDR3 runs to 15 residues. Germline V gives CDR1 LNHDA, CDR2 SQIVND (reference sequence). The V end lost 3 bases, the J end lost 0 bases, and 9 bases lay between the germline ends.

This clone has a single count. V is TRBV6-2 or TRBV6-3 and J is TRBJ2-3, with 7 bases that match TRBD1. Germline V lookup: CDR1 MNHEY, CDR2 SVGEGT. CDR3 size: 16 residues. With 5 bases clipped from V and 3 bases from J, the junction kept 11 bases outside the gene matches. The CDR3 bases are TGTGCCAGCAGTAGAGCCGACAGGGTTTGGACAGATACGCAGTATTTT. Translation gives CASSRADRVWTDTQYF.

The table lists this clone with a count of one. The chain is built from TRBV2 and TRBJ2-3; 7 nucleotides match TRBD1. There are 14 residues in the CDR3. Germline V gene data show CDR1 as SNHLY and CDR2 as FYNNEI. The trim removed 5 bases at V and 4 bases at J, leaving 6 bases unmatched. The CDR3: CASSPDRAADTQYF. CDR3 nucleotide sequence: TGTGCCAGCAGTCCTGACAGGGCTGCAGATACGCAGTATTTT.

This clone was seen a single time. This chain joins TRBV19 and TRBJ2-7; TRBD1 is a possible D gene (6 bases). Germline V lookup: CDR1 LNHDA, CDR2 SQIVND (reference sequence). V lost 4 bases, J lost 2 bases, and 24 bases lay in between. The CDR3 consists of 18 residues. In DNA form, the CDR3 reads TGTGCCAGTAGTAAATCTACTTTAGGGACAAGCCGAGCCTACGAGCAGTACTTC. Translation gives CASSKSTLGTSRAYEQYF.

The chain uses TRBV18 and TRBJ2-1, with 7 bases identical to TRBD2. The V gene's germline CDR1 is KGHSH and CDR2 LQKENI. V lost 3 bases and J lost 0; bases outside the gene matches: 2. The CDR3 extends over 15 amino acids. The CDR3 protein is CASSPGGGSYNEQFF. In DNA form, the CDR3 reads TGTGCCAGCTCACCGGGGGGGGGCTCCTACAATGAGCAGTTCTTC.

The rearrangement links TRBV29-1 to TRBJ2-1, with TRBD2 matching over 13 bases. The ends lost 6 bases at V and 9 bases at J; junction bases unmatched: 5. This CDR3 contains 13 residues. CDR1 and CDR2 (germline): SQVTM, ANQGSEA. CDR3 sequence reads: CSVAGLAGAEQFF. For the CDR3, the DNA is TGCAGCGTCGCCGGACTAGCGGGAGCTGAGCAGTTCTTC.

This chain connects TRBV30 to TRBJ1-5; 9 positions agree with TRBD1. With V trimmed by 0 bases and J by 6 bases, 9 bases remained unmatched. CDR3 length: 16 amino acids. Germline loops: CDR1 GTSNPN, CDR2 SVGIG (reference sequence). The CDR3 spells CAWSVGPGQGIQPQHF. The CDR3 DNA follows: TGTGCCTGGAGTGTCGGACCGGGACAGGGTATTCAGCCCCAGCATTTT. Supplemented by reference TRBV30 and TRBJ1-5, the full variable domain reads SQTIHQWPATLVQPVGSPLSLECTVEGTSNPNLYWYRQAAGRGLQLLFYSVGIGQISSEVPQNLSASRPQDRQFILSSKKLLLSDSGFYLCAWSVGPGQGIQPQHFGDGTRLSIL.

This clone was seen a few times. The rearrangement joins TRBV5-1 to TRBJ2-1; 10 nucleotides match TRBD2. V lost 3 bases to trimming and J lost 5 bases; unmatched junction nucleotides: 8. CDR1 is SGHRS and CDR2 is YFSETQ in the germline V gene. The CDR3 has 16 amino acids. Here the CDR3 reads CASSSPSGSPHNEQFF. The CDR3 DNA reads TGCGCCAGCAGCTCCCCTAGCGGGAGCCCCCACAATGAGCAGTTCTTC.

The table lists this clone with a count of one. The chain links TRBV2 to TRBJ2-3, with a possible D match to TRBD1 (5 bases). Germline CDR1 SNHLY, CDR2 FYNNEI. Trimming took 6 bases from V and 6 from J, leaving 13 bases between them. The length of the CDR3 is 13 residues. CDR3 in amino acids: CASRPGSLDTQYF. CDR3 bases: TGTGCCAGCAGACCAGGGTCTTTGGATACGCAGTATTTT. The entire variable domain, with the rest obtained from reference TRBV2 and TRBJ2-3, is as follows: EPEVTQTPSHQVTQMGQEVILRCVPISNHLYFYWYRQILGQKVEFLVSFYNNEISEKSEIFDDQFSVERPDGSNFTLKIRSTKLEDSAMYFCASRPGSLDTQYFGPGTRLTVL.

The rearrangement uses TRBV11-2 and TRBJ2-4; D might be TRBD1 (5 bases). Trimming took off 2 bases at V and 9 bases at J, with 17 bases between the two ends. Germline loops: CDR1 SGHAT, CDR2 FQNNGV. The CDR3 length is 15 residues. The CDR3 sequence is CASSLHQGPNAIQYF. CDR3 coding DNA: TGTGCCAGCAGCTTACATCAGGGCCCCAATGCCATTCAGTACTTC.

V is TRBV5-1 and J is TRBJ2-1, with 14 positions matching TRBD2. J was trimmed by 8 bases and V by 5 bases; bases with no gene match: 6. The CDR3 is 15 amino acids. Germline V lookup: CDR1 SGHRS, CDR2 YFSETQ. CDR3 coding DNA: TGCGCCAGCAGACTGGGGACTAGCGGGAGTGATGAGCAGTTCTTC. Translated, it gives CASRLGTSGSDEQFF.

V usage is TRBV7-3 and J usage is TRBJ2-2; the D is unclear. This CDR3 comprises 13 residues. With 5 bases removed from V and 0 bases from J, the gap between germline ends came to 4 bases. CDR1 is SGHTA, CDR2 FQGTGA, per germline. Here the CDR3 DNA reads TGTGCCAGCAGCCCGGCGAACACCGGGGAGCTGTTTTTT. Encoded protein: CASSPANTGELFF.

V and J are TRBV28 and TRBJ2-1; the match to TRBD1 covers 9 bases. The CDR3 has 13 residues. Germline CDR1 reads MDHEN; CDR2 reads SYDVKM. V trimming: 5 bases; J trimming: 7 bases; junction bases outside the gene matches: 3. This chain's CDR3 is CASSAGTGNEQFF. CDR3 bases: TGTGCCAGCAGTGCCGGGACAGGGAATGAGCAGTTCTTC.

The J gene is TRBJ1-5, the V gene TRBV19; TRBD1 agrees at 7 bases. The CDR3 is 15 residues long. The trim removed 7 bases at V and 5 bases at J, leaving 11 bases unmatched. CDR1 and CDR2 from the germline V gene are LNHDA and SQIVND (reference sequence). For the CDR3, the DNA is TGTGCCAGTAATAGCCCAGACAGGGTTCATCAGCCCCAGCATTTT. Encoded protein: CASNSPDRVHQPQHF.

The CDR3 protein is CASSQTAGKYNEQFF. The CDR3 bases are TGCGCCAGCAGCCAGACGGCAGGGAAGTACAATGAGCAGTTCTTC. V is TRBV4-3 and J is TRBJ2-1; D might be TRBD1 (5 bases). This CDR3 is built from 15 residues. The V gene lost 3 bases and the J gene lost 4 bases, with 13 bases spanning the gap. CDR1 and CDR2 (germline): LGHNA, YSLEER.

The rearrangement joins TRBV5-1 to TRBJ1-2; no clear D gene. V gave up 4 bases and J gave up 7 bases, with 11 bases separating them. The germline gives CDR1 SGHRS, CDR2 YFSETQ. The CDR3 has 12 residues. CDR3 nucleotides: TGCGCCAGCAGCGAGCCCCTTGTTGGCTACACCTTC. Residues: CASSEPLVGYTF.

The CDR3 here is CASSWDREMSTF. The CDR3 nucleotides read TGTGCCAGCAGCTGGGACAGGGAAATGAGCACCTTC. The gene calls are TRBV7-9 and TRBJ1-2; 9 bases agree with TRBD1. Germline V gene data show CDR1 as SEHNR and CDR2 as FQNEAQ (reference sequence). Trimming removed 4 bases from V and 13 bases from J; junction bases left unmatched: 7. The CDR3 has 12 amino acids.

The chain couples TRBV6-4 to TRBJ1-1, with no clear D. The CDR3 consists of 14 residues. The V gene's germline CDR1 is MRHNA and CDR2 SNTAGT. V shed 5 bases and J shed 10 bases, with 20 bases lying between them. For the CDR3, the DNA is TGTGCCAGCAGTCCAACCCCAGACACATCTGGAGCTTTCTTT. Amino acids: CASSPTPDTSGAFF.

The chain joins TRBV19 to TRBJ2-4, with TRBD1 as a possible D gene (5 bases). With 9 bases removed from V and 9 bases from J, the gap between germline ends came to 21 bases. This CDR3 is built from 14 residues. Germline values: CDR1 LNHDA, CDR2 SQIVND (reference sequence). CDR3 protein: CASLDSVNLSIQYF. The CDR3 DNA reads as TGTGCCAGCCTAGACAGTGTGAACTTAAGCATTCAGTACTTC.

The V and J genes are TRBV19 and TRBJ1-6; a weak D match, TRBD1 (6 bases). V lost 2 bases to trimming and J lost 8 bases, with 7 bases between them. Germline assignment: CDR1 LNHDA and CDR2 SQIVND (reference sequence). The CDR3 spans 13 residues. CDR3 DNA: TGTGCCAGTAGTATAAACAGGGATTCACCCCTCCACTTT. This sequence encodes CASSINRDSPLHF.